This TCR beta chain was documented in a study of T cell changes during pregnancy in multiple sclerosis. In germline, CDR1 is LNHNV, CDR2 YYDKDF (reference sequence). CDR3 length: 14 residues. The V and J ends lost 6 bases and 7 bases respectively, with 18 bases between them. The data were produced by immunoSEQ multiplex PCR, yet TCRdb's version contains in-frame clones alone and is incomplete. The sample holds about 25,000 clones, approximately 86% seen once. This receptor was obtained from a female donor in good health, enrolled as a control in a pregnancy study. The gene calls are TRBV15 and TRBJ1-2; a possible D gene is TRBD1 (5 bases). This specimen consisted of CD8+ T cells from peripheral blood mononuclear cells, obtained in the first trimester of pregnancy. CDR3 bases: TGTGCCACCAGTTCGCTCGATGGGGCCGGTGGCTACACCTTC. It translates to CATSSLDGAGGYTF.